This T cell receptor (beta chain) was retrieved from a study of vaccination and CD4 T cells after COVID-19. Study as a whole: Two-dose vaccination with either BNT162b2 or mRNA-1273 was given to participants. Study-wide results and caveats: Apart from involving relatively few convalescent patients, the work omitted early post-infection timepoints.

The CDR3 loop spans 18 amino acids. With V trimmed by 0 bases and J by 4 bases, 8 bases remained unmatched. CDR1 LNHNV and CDR2 YYDKDF come from the germline V gene (reference sequence). Cultured CD4+ T cells had their DNA profiled by the Oncomine TCR Beta short-read assay. Genomic DNA was extracted from cultured CD4+ T cells. TCRdb itself ran the PCR reads through MiXCR, one entry per CDR3 protein. This sample has more than 15,000 distinct CDR3 sequences, with 43% found just once. Notes on this clonotype: The antigen remains unidentified.

As to treatment: roughly 10-day PBMC culture with coronavirus spike peptide pools or control peptides (ViraFEST assay). This sequence was found in a human donor who had recovered from COVID-19. The chain couples TRBV15 to TRBJ2-2; the match to TRBD2 covers 10 bases. The specimen comprised CD4+ T cells from blood, cultured in vitro, sampled before SARS-CoV-2 vaccination. CDR3 nucleotide sequence: TGTGCCACCAGCAGAGATCCGCTAGCGGGGGTTCTCACCGGGGAGCTGTTTTTT. Residues: CATSRDPLAGVLTGELFF.